This T cell receptor (beta chain) was documented in a study of T cells in narcolepsy. Using immunoSEQ multiplex PCR, the repertoire was profiled, and TCRdb retains in-frame clones only, with some absent. The table includes fewer than 35,000 clones, roughly 87% detected once. In regard to this clone: Its specificity is not known.

Findings and caveats of the study: Comparing one patient's CSF and blood CD4+ clonotypes highlighted HCRT- and TRIB2-specific autoreactive clonotypes. Reportedly, autoreactive clonotypes were serially detected in patients' blood but not controls'.

This CDR3 spans 16 amino acids. The trim removed 2 bases at V and 4 bases at J, leaving 11 bases unmatched. Germline loops: CDR1 SGHRS, CDR2 YFSETQ. The sample comprised CD45RA- memory CD4+ T cells from PBMCs. The sequence was collected from a human donor with narcolepsy. This rearrangement joins TRBV5-1 to TRBJ1-1; 7 nucleotides agree with TRBD1. This chain's CDR3 is CASSLDFDRAGTEAFF. The CDR3 DNA reads as TGCGCCAGCAGCTTAGATTTCGACAGGGCCGGCACTGAAGCTTTCTTT.